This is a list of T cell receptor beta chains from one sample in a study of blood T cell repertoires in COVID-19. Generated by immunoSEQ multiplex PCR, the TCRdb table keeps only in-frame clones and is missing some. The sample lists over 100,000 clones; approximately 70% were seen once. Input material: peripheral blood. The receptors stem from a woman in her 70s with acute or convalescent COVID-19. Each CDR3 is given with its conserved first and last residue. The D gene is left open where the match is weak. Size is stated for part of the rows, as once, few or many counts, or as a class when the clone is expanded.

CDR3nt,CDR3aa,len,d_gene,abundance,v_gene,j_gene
TGTGCCAGCAGTTTACAGGGCATGAACACTGAAGCTTTCTTT,CASSLQGMNTEAFF,14,.,many,TRBV2,TRBJ1-1
TGTGCCAGCAGTACGGGACAGGGAGTGAACACTGAAGCTTTCTTT,CASSTGQGVNTEAFF,15,TRBD1,.,TRBV6-2/TRBV6-3,TRBJ1-1
TGTGCCAGCAACCTACAGGGGGCAGGGTCTGGCTACACCTTC,CASNLQGAGSGYTF,14,TRBD1,.,TRBV9,TRBJ1-2
TGTGCCAGCAGTGAAACTAGGCAGGGGAGCGGTTCTAAATATGGCTACACCTTC,CASSETRQGSGSKYGYTF,18,.,.,TRBV2,TRBJ1-2
TGTGCCAGCAGCCTCCGGCCGGTGGGCAGCTCCACCTCAACTAATGAAAAACTGTTTTTT,CASSLRPVGSSTSTNEKLFF,20,.,.,TRBV6-6,TRBJ1-4
TGTGCCAGCAGTGAATTTCGCGGGGGGCCCTTCACAGATACGCAGTATTTT,CASSEFRGGPFTDTQYF,17,TRBD2,.,TRBV2,TRBJ2-3
TGTGCCAGCAGTTACGGTAGTAATCAGCCCCAGCATTTT,CASSYGSNQPQHF,13,.,.,TRBV6-5,TRBJ1-5
TGTGCCAGCATTTTCGTAGAGGGTGGCTACACCTTC,CASIFVEGGYTF,12,.,.,TRBV6-5,TRBJ1-2
TGTGCCAGCAGTGAAACAGGGCGTCAACAGCCCCAGCATTTT,CASSETGRQQPQHF,14,.,.,TRBV2,TRBJ1-5
TGTGCCAGCAGCTTGTCTCTGACAGGGACTAATGAAAAACTGTTTTTT,CASSLSLTGTNEKLFF,16,TRBD1,.,TRBV5-5,TRBJ1-4
TGTGCCAGCAGCTTTTCGGGACAGGGAACGGCTCGAGGCTACACCTTC,CASSFSGQGTARGYTF,16,TRBD1,.,TRBV7-2,TRBJ1-2
TGTGCCAGCAGCGCATATCAGGGAGATACGCAGTATTTT,CASSAYQGDTQYF,13,.,once,TRBV9,TRBJ2-3
TGTGCCAGCAGCTTAGCGGGACAGGGTGAAGCTTTCTTT,CASSLAGQGEAFF,13,TRBD1,few,TRBV7-6,TRBJ1-1
TGTGCCAGCAGCAACGAGTTGGCCTACGAGCAGTACTTC,CASSNELAYEQYF,13,.,.,TRBV5-6,TRBJ2-7
TGTGCCAGCAGTTCCCTGGGACTAGTGAATGAGCAGTTCTTC,CASSSLGLVNEQFF,14,TRBD2,few,TRBV28,TRBJ2-1
TGTGCCATCAGTGTGACTGACGGGGGCACAGATACGCAGTATTTT,CAISVTDGGTDTQYF,15,.,many,TRBV10-3,TRBJ2-3
TGCGCCAGCAGCTCGGGACTAGCGAACACCGGGGAGCTGTTTTTT,CASSSGLANTGELFF,15,TRBD2,.,TRBV5-1,TRBJ2-2
TGCGCCAGCCGAGGGGCGGGGGGGAAGAATGAGCAGTTCTTC,CASRGAGGKNEQFF,14,TRBD2,.,TRBV10-2,TRBJ2-1
TGTGCCAGCAGCCTAGCGGGAGGGGCCTACGAGCAGTACTTC,CASSLAGGAYEQYF,14,TRBD2,many,TRBV28,TRBJ2-7
TGTGCCAGAACAGGGGCTGAAAAACTGTTTTTT,CARTGAEKLFF,11,TRBD1,few,TRBV6-5,TRBJ1-4
TGTGCCAGCAGTTTAGGAGGGACAGCCTACGAGCAGTACTTC,CASSLGGTAYEQYF,14,.,few,TRBV28,TRBJ2-7
TGTGCCAGCAGCTTAGCCCGGGCGGGAGTGCGAAATACGCAGTATTTT,CASSLARAGVRNTQYF,16,TRBD2,few,TRBV7-2,TRBJ2-3
TGTGCCAGCAGTCGCGACAGGGAAGCCTATGGCTACACCTTC,CASSRDREAYGYTF,14,TRBD1,medium-sized,TRBV6-5,TRBJ1-2
TGTGCCAGCAGTTTCCGGCCGGTGGCTCTCGGGGACTATGGCTACACCTTC,CASSFRPVALGDYGYTF,17,.,.,TRBV11-2,TRBJ1-2
TGTGCCACCAGCACCCTAGGGGGAAATTCACCCCTCCACTTT,CATSTLGGNSPLHF,14,.,.,TRBV15,TRBJ1-6